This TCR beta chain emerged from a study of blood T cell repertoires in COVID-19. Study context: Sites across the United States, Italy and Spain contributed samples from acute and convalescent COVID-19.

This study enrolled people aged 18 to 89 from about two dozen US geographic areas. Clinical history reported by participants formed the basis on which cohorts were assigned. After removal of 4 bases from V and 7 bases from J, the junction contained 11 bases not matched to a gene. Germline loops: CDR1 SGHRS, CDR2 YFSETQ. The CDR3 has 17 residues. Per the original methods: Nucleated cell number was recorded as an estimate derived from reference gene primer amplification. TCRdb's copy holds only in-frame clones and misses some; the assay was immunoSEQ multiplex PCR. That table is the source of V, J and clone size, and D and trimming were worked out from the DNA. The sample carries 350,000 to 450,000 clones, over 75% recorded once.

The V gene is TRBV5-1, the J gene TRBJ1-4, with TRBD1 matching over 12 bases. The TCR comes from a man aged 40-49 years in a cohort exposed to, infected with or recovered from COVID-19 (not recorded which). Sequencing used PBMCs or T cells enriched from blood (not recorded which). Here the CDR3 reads CASSRTGTGGLGEKLFF. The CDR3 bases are TGCGCCAGCAGCCGGACCGGGACAGGGGGCCTCGGTGAAAAACTGTTTTTT.